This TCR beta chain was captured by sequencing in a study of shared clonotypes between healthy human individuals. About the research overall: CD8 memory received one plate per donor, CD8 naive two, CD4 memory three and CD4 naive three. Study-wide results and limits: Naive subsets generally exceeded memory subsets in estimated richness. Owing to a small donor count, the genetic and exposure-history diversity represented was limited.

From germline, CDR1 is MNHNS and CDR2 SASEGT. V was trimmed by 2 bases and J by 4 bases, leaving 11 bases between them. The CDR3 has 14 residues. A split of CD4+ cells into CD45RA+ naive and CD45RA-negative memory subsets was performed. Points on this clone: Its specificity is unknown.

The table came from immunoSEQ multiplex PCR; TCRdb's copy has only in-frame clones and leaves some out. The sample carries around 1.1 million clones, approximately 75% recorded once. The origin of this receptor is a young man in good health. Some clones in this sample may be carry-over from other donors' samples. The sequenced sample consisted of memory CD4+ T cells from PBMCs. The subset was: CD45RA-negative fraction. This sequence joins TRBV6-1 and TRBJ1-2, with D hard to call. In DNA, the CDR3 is TGTGCCAGCAGTGAACAGGTGGGCGGCTATGGCTACACCTTC. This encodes CASSEQVGGYGYTF.